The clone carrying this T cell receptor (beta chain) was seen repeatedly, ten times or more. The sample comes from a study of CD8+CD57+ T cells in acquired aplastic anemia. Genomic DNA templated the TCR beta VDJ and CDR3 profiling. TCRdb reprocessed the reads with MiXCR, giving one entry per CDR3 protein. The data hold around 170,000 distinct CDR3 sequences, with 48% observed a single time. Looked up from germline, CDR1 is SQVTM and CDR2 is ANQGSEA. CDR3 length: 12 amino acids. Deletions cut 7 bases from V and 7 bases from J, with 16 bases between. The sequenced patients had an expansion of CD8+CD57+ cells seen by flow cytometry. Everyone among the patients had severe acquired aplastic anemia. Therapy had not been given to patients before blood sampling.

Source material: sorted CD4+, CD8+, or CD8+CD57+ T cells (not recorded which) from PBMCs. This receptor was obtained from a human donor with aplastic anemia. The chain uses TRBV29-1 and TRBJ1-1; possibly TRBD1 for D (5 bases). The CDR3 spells CSGESGDGEAFF. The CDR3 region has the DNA TGCAGCGGGGAATCTGGGGACGGTGAAGCTTTCTTT.